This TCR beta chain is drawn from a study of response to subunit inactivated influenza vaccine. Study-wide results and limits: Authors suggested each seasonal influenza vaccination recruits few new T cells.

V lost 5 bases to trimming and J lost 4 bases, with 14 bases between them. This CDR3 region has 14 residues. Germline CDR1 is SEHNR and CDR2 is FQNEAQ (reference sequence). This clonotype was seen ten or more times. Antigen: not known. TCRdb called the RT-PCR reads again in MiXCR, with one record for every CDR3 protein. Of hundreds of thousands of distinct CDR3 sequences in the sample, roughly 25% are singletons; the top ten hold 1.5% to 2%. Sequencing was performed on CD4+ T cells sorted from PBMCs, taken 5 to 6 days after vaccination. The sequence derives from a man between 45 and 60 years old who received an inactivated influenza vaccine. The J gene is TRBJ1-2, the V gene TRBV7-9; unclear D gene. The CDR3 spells CASSPLAGSYGYTF. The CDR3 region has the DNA TGTGCCAGCAGCCCCCTGGCAGGAAGCTATGGCTACACCTTC.